Listed below are T cell receptor beta chains from one sample, sequenced in a study of vaccination effects on CD4 cells after COVID-19. No antigen is known for these receptors. Method: immunoSEQ multiplex PCR; TCRdb's copy keeps in-frame clones and lacks some. The data hold roughly 19,000 clones, with under 75% observed a single time. The sample was CD4+ T cells from PBMCs cultured with HCoV-NL63 spike peptides, taken before COVID-19 vaccination. The receptors derive from a human donor who received a COVID-19 vaccine. The CDR3 runs from the conserved cysteine through the conserved F or W. The D gene is left open where the match is weak. Some rows mark clone size as missing; the rest say once, few, many or name a class of expanded clone.

clone_size	v_call	d_call	j_call	cdr3_nt	cdr3_aa
NA	TRBV18	NA	TRBJ1-1	TGTGCCAGCTCAACGACCGGGACGGTGAACACTGAAGCTTTCTTT	CASSTTGTVNTEAFF
medium-sized	TRBV27	TRBD1	TRBJ2-7	TGTGCCAGCAGTTTCCGCCCGACAGGGGGCCACGAGCAGTACTTC	CASSFRPTGGHEQYF
few	TRBV30	NA	TRBJ1-5	TGTGCCTGGAGCGGACTTGATCAGCCCCAGCATTTT	CAWSGLDQPQHF
NA	TRBV6-5	NA	TRBJ1-1	TGTGCCAGCAGTTACGATAGCTCAGAAGCTTTCTTT	CASSYDSSEAFF
NA	TRBV5-1	NA	TRBJ2-1	TGCGCCAGCAGCCTGCTACGAAGGGCGGATGAGCAGTTCTTC	CASSLLRRADEQFF
few	TRBV7-7	TRBD1	TRBJ2-5	TGTGCCAGCAGCTCGACAGGGGCAGAGACCCAGTACTTC	CASSSTGAETQYF
few	TRBV2	NA	TRBJ2-5	TGTGCCAGCAGCCTGCGGAGGGGCGAGACCCAGTACTTC	CASSLRRGETQYF
NA	TRBV2	TRBD2	TRBJ2-3	TGTGCCAGCAGTGGGGGGGGAGTCATAGATACGCAGTATTTT	CASSGGGVIDTQYF
NA	TRBV5-1	NA	TRBJ1-1	TGCGCCAGCAGCTTGTCAGTCCTGAACACTGAAGCTTTCTTT	CASSLSVLNTEAFF
NA	TRBV6-5	NA	TRBJ1-1	TGTGCCAGCAGTCCCAGGGGAGCCACTGAAGCTTTCTTT	CASSPRGATEAFF
NA	TRBV5-4	TRBD1	TRBJ1-1	TGTGCCAGCAGCTTGAAGGACAGGAGTGAAGCTTTCTTT	CASSLKDRSEAFF
NA	TRBV29-1	TRBD1	TRBJ1-4	TGCAGCGTCCTTACAGGGGGTTCTAATGAAAAACTGTTTTTT	CSVLTGGSNEKLFF
NA	TRBV27	NA	TRBJ1-2	TGTGCCAGCAGGAGTACAGGGAATATTGGCTACACCTTC	CASRSTGNIGYTF
few	TRBV4-2	TRBD2	TRBJ2-7	TGTGCCAGCAGCCAGGCTTCGTGGGGCGGGAGCTCCTACGAGCAGTACTTC	CASSQASWGGSSYEQYF
NA	TRBV5-1	NA	TRBJ1-1	TGCGCCAGCAGGTTCGAAAGGAACACTGAAGCTTTCTTT	CASRFERNTEAFF
NA	TRBV6-5	NA	TRBJ1-2	TGTGCCAGCAGTTACGACAGGAGCTATGGCTACACCTTC	CASSYDRSYGYTF
NA	TRBV29-1	NA	TRBJ1-2	TGCAGCGCCGAAGGGTCATCTGGCTACACCTTC	CSAEGSSGYTF
few	TRBV6-2/TRBV6-3	TRBD2	TRBJ2-7	TGTGCCAGCAGTTTGGGACTAGCGGGATATTACGAGCAGTACTTC	CASSLGLAGYYEQYF
NA	TRBV6-4	TRBD1	TRBJ2-2	TGTGCCAGCAGTCCCGGGACAGGGAACGTAAACACCGGGGAGCTGTTTTTT	CASSPGTGNVNTGELFF
few	TRBV18	NA	TRBJ1-1	TGTGCCAGCTCACCACAGGGTCGGAACACTGAAGCTTTCTTT	CASSPQGRNTEAFF
NA	TRBV2	NA	TRBJ1-5	TGTGCCAGCAGTGAAAGGGCAGGAAATCAGCCCCAGCATTTT	CASSERAGNQPQHF
NA	TRBV24-1	TRBD1	TRBJ2-3	TGTGCCACCGGGACAGGGGGCACAGATACGCAGTATTTT	CATGTGGTDTQYF
NA	TRBV19	TRBD2	TRBJ2-5	TGTGCCAGTATGGGACTAAGCGAAGGGGAGACCCAGTACTTC	CASMGLSEGETQYF
NA	TRBV27	TRBD2	TRBJ2-1	TGTGCCAGCAGTTCAGATGGGACCTCCGTGGTAGCGGGATGGAATGAGCAGTTCTTC	CASSSDGTSVVAGWNEQFF
NA	TRBV5-5	NA	TRBJ2-7	TGTGCCAGCAGCTTCGGACAGCACTACGAGCAGTACTTC	CASSFGQHYEQYF
NA	TRBV3-1/TRBV3-2	NA	TRBJ2-1	TGTGCCAGCAGCCAAGGTGGGGCAGGGACTGGGGGTCACGGGCAGTTCTTC	CASSQGGAGTGGHGQFF